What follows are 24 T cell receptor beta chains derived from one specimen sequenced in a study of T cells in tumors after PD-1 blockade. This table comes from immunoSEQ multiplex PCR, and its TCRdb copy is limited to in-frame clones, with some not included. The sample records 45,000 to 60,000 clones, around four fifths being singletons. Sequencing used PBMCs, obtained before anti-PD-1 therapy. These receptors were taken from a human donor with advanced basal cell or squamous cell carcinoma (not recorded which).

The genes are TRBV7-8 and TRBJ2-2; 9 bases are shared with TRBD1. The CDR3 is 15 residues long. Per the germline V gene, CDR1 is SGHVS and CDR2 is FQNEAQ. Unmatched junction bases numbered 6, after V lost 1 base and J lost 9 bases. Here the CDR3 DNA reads TGTGCCAGCAGCTTAGGACAGGGGGTCGTACGGGAGCTGTTTTTT. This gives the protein CASSLGQGVVRELFF.

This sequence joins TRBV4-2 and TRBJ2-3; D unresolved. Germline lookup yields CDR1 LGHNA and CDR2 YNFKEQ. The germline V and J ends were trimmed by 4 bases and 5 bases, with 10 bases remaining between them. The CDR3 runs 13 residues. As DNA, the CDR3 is TGTGCCAGCAGCCCGGGCAACAGAGATACGCAGTATTTT. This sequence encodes CASSPGNRDTQYF.

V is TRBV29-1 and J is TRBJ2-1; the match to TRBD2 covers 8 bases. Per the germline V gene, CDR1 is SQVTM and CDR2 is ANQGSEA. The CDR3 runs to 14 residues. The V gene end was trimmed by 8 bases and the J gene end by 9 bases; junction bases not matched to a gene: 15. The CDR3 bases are TGCAGCTATATACGGGGGGGGGCTATAGTTGAGCAGTTCTTC. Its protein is CSYIRGGAIVEQFF.

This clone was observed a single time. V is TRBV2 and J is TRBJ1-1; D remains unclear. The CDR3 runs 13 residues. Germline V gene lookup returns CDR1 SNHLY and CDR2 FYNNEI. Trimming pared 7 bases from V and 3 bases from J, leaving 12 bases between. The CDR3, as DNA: TGTGCCAGCAACCGAGCCCTGGACACTGAAGCTTTCTTT. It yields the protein CASNRALDTEAFF.

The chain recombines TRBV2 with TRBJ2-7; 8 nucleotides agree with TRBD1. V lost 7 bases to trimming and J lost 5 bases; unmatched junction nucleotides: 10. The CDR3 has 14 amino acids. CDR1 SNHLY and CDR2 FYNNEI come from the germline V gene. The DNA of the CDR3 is TGTGCCAGCACCCTAGGACAGGGCGTAGACGAGCAGTACTTC. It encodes CASTLGQGVDEQYF.

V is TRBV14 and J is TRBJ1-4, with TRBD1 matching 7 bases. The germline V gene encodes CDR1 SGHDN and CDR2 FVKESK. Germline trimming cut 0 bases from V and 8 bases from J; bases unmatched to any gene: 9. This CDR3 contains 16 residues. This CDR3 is CASSQDLDRVREKLFF. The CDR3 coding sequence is TGTGCCAGCAGCCAAGATCTAGACAGGGTCCGGGAAAAACTGTTTTTT.

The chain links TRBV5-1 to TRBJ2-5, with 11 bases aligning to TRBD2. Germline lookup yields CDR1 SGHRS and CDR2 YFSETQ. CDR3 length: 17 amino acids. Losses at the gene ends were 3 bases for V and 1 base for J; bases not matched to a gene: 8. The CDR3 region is CASSWGSGTSGQETQYF. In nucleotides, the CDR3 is TGCGCCAGCAGCTGGGGAAGTGGGACTAGCGGCCAAGAGACCCAGTACTTC.

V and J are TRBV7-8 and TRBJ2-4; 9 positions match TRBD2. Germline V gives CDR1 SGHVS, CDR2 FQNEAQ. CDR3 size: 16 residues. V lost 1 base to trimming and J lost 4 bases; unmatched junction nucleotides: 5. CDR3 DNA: TGTGCCAGCAGCTTAGTTGCGGGGGGGCCGAAAAACATTCAGTACTTC. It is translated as CASSLVAGGPKNIQYF.

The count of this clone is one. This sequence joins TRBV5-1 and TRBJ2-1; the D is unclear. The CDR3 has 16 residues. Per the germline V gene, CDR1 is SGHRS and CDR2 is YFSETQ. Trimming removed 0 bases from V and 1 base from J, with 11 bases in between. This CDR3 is CASSLDPILSYNEQFF. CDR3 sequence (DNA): TGCGCCAGCAGCTTGGATCCGATTCTTTCCTACAATGAGCAGTTCTTC.

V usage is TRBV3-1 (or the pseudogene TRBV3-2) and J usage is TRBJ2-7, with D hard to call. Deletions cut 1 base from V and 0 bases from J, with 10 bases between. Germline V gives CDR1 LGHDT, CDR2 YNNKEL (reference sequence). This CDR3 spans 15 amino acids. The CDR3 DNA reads TGTGCCAGCAGCCAAGCCAGGCATGGCTCCTACGAGCAGTACTTC. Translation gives CASSQARHGSYEQYF.

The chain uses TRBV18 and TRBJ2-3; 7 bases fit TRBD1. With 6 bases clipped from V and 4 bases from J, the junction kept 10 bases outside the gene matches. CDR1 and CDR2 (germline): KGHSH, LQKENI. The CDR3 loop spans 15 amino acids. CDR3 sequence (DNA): TGTGCCAGCTCGTGGGGACAGAGCCGCGCAGATACGCAGTATTTT. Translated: CASSWGQSRADTQYF.

The CDR3 loop reads CASSMEGNQPQHF. CDR3 DNA sequence: TGTGCCAGTAGTATGGAAGGGAACCAGCCCCAGCATTTT. The chain uses TRBV19 and TRBJ1-5, with D hard to call. Germline V gives CDR1 LNHDA, CDR2 SQIVND (reference sequence). The CDR3 runs to 13 residues. The V end lost 3 bases, the J end lost 7 bases, and 10 bases lay between the germline ends.

Here the CDR3 DNA reads TGCGCCAGCAGTCAATCTCGGGGGGGCTATCAGCCCCAGCATTTT. Residues: CASSQSRGGYQPQHF. The gene calls are TRBV23-1 and TRBJ1-5; weak D call: TRBD1 (6 bases). TRBV23-1 is classed as an ORF, of uncertain function. This CDR3 comprises 15 residues. Trimming removed 0 bases from V and 5 bases from J, with 11 bases in between.

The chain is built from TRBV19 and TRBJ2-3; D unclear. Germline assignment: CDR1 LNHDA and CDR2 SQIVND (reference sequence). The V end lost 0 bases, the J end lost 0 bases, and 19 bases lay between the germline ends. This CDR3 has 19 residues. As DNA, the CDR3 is TGTGCCAGTAGTATAGAACCCAGGAATGCGGTGGGGAGCACAGATACGCAGTATTTT. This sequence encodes CASSIEPRNAVGSTDTQYF.

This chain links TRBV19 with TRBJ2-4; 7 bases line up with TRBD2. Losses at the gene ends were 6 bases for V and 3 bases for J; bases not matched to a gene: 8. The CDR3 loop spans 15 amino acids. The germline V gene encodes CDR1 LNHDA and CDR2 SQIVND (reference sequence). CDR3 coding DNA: TGTGCCAGTAGCCTAATGGCGGGAGTCAAAAACATTCAGTACTTC. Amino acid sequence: CASSLMAGVKNIQYF.

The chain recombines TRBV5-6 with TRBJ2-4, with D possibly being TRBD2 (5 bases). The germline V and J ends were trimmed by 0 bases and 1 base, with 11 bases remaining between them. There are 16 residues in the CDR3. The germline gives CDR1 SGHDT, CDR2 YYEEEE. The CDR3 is CASSLAPGGAKNIQYF. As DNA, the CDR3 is TGTGCCAGCAGCTTGGCCCCCGGCGGGGCCAAAAACATTCAGTACTTC.

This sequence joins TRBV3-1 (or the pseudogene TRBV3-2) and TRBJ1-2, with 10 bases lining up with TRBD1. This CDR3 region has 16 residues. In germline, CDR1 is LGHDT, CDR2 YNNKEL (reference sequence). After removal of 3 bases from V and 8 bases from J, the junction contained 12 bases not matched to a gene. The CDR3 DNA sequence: TGTGCCAGCAGCCACCGAAGGGGACAGGGGAGATACGGCTACACCTTC. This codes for CASSHRRGQGRYGYTF.

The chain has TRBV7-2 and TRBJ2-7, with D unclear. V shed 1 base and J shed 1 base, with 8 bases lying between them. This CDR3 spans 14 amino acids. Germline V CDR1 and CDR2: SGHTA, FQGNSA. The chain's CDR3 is CASSLEQISYEQYF. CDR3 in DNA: TGTGCCAGCAGCTTAGAGCAAATATCCTACGAGCAGTACTTC.

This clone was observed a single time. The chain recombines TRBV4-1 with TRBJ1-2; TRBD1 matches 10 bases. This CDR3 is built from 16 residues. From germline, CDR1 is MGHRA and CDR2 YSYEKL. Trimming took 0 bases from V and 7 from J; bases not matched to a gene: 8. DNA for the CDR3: TGCGCCAGCAGCCAAGATCATGGGACAGGGGTAGGTGGCTACACCTTC. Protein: CASSQDHGTGVGGYTF.

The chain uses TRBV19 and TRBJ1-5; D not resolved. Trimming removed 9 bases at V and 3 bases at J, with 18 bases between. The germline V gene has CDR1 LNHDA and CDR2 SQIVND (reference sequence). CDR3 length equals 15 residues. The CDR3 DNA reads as TGTGCCAGCGGGCAGGCCGCTCAGTCCAATCAGCCCCAGCATTTT. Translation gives CASGQAAQSNQPQHF.

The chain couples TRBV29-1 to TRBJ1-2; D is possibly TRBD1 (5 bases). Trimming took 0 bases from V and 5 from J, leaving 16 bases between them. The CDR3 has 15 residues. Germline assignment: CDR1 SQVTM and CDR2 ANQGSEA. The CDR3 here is CSVEDLRQGFYGYTF. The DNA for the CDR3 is TGCAGCGTTGAAGATCTTAGGCAGGGCTTTTATGGCTACACCTTC.

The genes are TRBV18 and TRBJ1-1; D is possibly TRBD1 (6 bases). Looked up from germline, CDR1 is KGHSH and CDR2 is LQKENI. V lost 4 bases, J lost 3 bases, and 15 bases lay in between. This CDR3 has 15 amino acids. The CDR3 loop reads CASSRKGGRDTEAFF. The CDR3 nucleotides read TGTGCCAGCTCACGAAAGGGGGGGCGGGACACTGAAGCTTTCTTT.

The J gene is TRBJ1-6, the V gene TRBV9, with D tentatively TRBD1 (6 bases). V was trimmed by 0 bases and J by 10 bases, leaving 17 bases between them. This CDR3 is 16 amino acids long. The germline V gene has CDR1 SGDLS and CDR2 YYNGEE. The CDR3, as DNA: TGTGCCAGCAGCGTAGCCCCAGCAGGGGATGGATCACCCCTCCACTTT. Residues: CASSVAPAGDGSPLHF. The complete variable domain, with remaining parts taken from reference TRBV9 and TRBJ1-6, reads DSGVTQTPKHLITATGQRVTLRCSPRSGDLSVYWYQQSLDQGLQFLIQYYNGEERAKGNILERFSAQQFPDLHSELNLSSLELGDSALYFCASSVAPAGDGSPLHFGNGTRLTVT.

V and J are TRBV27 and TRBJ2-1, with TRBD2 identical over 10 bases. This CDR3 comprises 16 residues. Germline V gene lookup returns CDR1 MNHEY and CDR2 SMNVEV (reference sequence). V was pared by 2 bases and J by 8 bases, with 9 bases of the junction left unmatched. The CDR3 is CASSLNRASGRYEQFF. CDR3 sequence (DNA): TGTGCCAGCAGTTTAAATAGGGCTAGCGGGAGATATGAGCAGTTCTTC.